This TCR beta chain was identified in a study of T-cell reconstitution after alpha-beta-depleted transplantation in children. Study conclusions and caveats: Several hundred graft clones that had expanded were reportedly the source of alpha-beta T cells about two months after transplant. Fresh T-cell production supplied most of the T-cell counts and diversity seen one year after transplant. Some patients owed their high day-60 TCRbeta diversity to surviving recipient T cells and thymic progenitors.

This CDR3 has 13 amino acids. Trimming left V 4 bases short and J 6 bases short, with 13 bases between. This clonotype was seen many times. The target antigen is unknown. Unique molecular identifiers featured in how the TCRbeta library was prepared. TCRdb reprocessed the PCR reads with MiXCR, giving one entry per CDR3 protein. The repertoire holds hundreds of thousands of distinct CDR3 sequences, approximately 12% seen once, with approximately 2.1% in the top ten. This chain connects TRBV12-3 or TRBV12-4 to TRBJ2-7; a possible D gene is TRBD2 (5 bases). This receptor was identified in a male patient under 18 who had a stem cell transplant for acute myeloid leukemia, so the T cells may come from the graft donor. Sequenced here: PBMCs, mostly from graft donor cells, sampled 360 days after TCRalphabeta/CD19-depleted stem cell transplant. The CDR3 sequence is CASSSFEGSEQYF. The CDR3 region has the DNA TGTGCCAGCAGTTCATTTGAGGGATCCGAGCAGTACTTC.